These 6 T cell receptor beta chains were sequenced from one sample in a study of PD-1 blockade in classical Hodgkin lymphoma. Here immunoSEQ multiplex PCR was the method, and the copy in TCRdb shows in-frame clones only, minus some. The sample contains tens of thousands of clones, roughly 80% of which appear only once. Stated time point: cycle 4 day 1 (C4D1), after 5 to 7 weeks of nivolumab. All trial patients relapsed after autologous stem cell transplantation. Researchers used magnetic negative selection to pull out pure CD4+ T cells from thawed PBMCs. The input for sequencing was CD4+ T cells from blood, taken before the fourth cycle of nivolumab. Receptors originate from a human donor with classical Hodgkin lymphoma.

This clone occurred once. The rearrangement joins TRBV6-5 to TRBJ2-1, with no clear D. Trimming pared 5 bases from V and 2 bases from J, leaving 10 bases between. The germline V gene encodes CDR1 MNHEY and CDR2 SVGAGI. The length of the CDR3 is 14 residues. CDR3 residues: CASSRQVTYNEQFF. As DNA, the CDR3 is TGTGCCAGCAGTCGCCAGGTCACCTACAATGAGCAGTTCTTC.

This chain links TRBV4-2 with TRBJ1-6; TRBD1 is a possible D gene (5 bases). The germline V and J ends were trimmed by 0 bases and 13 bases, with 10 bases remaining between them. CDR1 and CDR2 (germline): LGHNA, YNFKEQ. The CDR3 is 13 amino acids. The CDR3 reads CASSQDVGAPLHF. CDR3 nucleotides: TGTGCCAGCAGCCAAGATGTTGGGGCTCCCCTCCACTTT.

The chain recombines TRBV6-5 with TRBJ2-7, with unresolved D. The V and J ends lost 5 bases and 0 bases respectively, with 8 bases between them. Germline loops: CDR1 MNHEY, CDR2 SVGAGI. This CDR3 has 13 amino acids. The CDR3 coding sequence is TGTGCCAGCAGTAAGGAAGTCTCCTACGAGCAGTACTTC. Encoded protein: CASSKEVSYEQYF.

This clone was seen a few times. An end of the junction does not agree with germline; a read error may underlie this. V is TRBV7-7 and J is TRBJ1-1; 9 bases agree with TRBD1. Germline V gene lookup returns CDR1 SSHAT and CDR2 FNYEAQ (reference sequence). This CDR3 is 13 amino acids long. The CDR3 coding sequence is TGTGCTAGCAGCGAGGGACAGGGCACTGAAGCTTTCTTT. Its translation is CASSEGQGTEAFF.

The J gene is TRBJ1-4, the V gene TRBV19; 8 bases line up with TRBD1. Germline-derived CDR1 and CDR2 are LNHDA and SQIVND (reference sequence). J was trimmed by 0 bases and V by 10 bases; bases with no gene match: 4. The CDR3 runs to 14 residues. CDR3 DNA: TGTGCCACCTCGACAGGGGCAACTAATGAAAAACTGTTTTTT. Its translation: CATSTGATNEKLFF. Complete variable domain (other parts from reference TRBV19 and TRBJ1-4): DGGITQSPKYLFRKEGQNVTLSCEQNLNHDAMYWYRQDPGQGLRLIYYSQIVNDFQKGDIAEGYSVSREKKESFPLTVTSAQKNPTAFYLCATSTGATNEKLFFGSGTQLSVL.

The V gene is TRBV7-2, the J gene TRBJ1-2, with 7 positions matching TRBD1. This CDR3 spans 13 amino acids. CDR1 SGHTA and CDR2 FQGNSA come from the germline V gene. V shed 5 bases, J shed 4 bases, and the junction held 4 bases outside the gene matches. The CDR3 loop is CASSQDRSYGYTF. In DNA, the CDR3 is TGTGCCAGCAGCCAGGACAGGAGCTATGGCTACACCTTC.